This record looks at one T cell receptor (beta chain) sequence and its context. The antigen is unknown. The data belong to a study of cytomegalovirus exposure and HLA in healthy donors. CDR3 length equals 14 residues. Germline CDR1 reads MNHEY; CDR2 reads SMNVEV (reference sequence). Trimming removed 3 bases from V and 2 bases from J, with 8 bases in between. General observations from the study: As a later analysis showed, a missense DCLRE1C variant was linked to trimming of TCR beta V- and J-genes. Most TCR sequences showed up rarely, but some public TCRs showed up in many donors.

PCR primers comprised 60 Vbeta and 13 Jbeta primers. Sequencing was performed with immunoSEQ multiplex PCR; in TCRdb, only in-frame clones are kept and a portion is missing. Counted here are about 160,000 clones, approximately 85% occurring once; the ten biggest clones make up roughly 2.1%. This TCR derives from a man between 18 and 29 years old in good health and CMV-seropositive. Sequencing was done on a sample of PBMCs. The chain combines TRBV27 with TRBJ1-3; TRBD1 might be the D (6 bases). The CDR3 loop reads CASSLGATGNTIYF. Here the CDR3 DNA reads TGTGCCAGCAGTTTGGGGGCGACTGGAAACACCATATATTTT.